These T cell receptor beta chains were read from a single sample in a study of T cells in Graves' hyperthyroidism and ophthalmopathy. In TCRdb, the multiplex PCR reads were re-called with MiXCR into one record per CDR3 protein. Found here are under 350,000 distinct CDR3 sequences, roughly 20% of them singletons; the top ten hold about half. The specimen was blood. These receptors all come from a woman between 50 and 59 years old with Graves' hyperthyroidism. Both conserved end residues are part of each CDR3. The D gene is left open where the match is weak. Some rows mark clone size as missing; the rest say once, few, many or name a class of expanded clone.

v_gene	j_gene	abundance	d_gene	CDR3nt	CDR3aa
TRBV11-2	TRBJ2-3	few	NA	TGTGCCAGCAGCTTAGATCATATGGGGAGCACAGATACGCAGTATTTT	CASSLDHMGSTDTQYF
TRBV28	TRBJ2-1	many	NA	TGTGCCAGCCGGTGGGACAATGAGCAGTTCTTC	CASRWDNEQFF
TRBV7-2	TRBJ2-2	few	NA	TGTGCCAGCAGCTTAAGTCCCGCCCCGGGGGACAACACCGGGGAGCTGTTTTTT	CASSLSPAPGDNTGELFF
TRBV27	TRBJ2-3	NA	NA	TGTGCCAGCAAATTTAGGGGGGGGAGCACAGATACGCAGTATTTT	CASKFRGGSTDTQYF
TRBV15	TRBJ1-2	few	NA	TGTGCCACCAGCGCCCGGGACGGAAGTAACTATGGCTACACCTTC	CATSARDGSNYGYTF
TRBV7-9	TRBJ2-3	many	TRBD1	TGTGCCGGAGGATACAGGGGCGGAGTGAGCGCAGATACGCAGTATTTT	CAGGYRGGVSADTQYF
TRBV5-1	TRBJ2-7	many	TRBD2	TGCGCCAGCAGCCCCGGACTAGCGGGAGGGCCGAGGGAGCAGTACTTC	CASSPGLAGGPREQYF
TRBV6-6	TRBJ2-2	few	TRBD2	TGTGCCAGCAGTTACCGGTCTAGCGGGAGGGGGACCGGGGAGCTGTTTTTT	CASSYRSSGRGTGELFF
TRBV18	TRBJ2-1	many	TRBD2	TGTGCCAGCTCTTCCGGGACTAGCGGGGGCAATGAGCAGTTCTTC	CASSSGTSGGNEQFF
TRBV12-3/TRBV12-4	TRBJ2-1	few	TRBD2	TGTGCCAGCAGTTCCCCAGCGGGGGACGGTTCTGCATCTTACAATGAGCAGTTCTTC	CASSSPAGDGSASYNEQFF
TRBV3-1	TRBJ1-4	many	NA	TGTGCCAGCAGCCCCGGTCGCCGGGCACATAATGAAAAACTGTTTTTT	CASSPGRRAHNEKLFF
TRBV20-1	TRBJ2-3	few	NA	TGCAGTGCCCTTTCATCGTTCCCGGATACGCAGTATTTT	CSALSSFPDTQYF
TRBV9	TRBJ1-1	NA	NA	TGTGCCAGCAGCAAGGGGGGGGGCACTAAAGCTTTCTTT	CASSKGGGTKAFF
TRBV12-3/TRBV12-4	TRBJ2-2	few	TRBD1	TGTGCCAGCAGTTCGGTCGCGGGGCAGGGGGCGCGGACCGGGGAGCTGTTTTTT	CASSSVAGQGARTGELFF
TRBV20-1	TRBJ2-7	NA	TRBD2	TGCAGTGCTAGTACTGGACTAGGTCCCTACGAGCAGTACTTC	CSASTGLGPYEQYF
TRBV7-8	TRBJ2-2	many	TRBD2	TGTGCCAGCAGCTTAGTTATCCCTAGCGGGGGCTTGAACACCGGGGAGCTGTTTTTT	CASSLVIPSGGLNTGELFF
TRBV29-1	TRBJ2-3	many	NA	TGCAGCGTCCCCGTTGCACGGGCAGATACGCAGTATTTT	CSVPVARADTQYF
TRBV20-1	TRBJ2-3	many	NA	TGCAGTGCTAAACCGCCCACAGATACGCAGTATTTT	CSAKPPTDTQYF
TRBV28	TRBJ2-1	few	NA	TGTGCCAGCGGGTCTCCGAGGGGGGGACCCAATGAGCAGTTCTTC	CASGSPRGGPNEQFF
TRBV11-2	TRBJ2-7	many	NA	TGTGCCAGCAGCCCTTCATCCCACTCGAGCGCCGAGCAGTACTTC	CASSPSSHSSAEQYF
TRBV27	TRBJ1-2	many	NA	TGTGCCAGCAGACAGTCCACTAACTATGGCTACACCTTC	CASRQSTNYGYTF
TRBV5-1	TRBJ2-1	many	TRBD1	TGCGCCAGCAGCCAAGGACAGGGGCCCTACAATGAGCAGTTCTTC	CASSQGQGPYNEQFF
TRBV6-1	TRBJ2-7	NA	NA	TGTGCCAGCCGAGGGGCTAGCTGGGAGCAGTACTTC	CASRGASWEQYF
TRBV3-1	TRBJ2-2	NA	TRBD1	TGTGCCAGCAGCCCCGTTTTGGGACAGGGTCCTCCCGGGGAGCTGTTTTTT	CASSPVLGQGPPGELFF
TRBV7-9	TRBJ2-1	few	NA	TGTGCCAGCAGCGACCAGGTTTTCTACAATGAGCAGTTCTTC	CASSDQVFYNEQFF
TRBV2	TRBJ2-1	many	NA	TGTGCCAGCAGTGTGACGGGCAATGAGCAGTTCTTC	CASSVTGNEQFF
TRBV5-6	TRBJ1-2	few	NA	TGTGCCAGCAGCTTGCAACTTAACTATGGCTACACCTTC	CASSLQLNYGYTF
TRBV6-9	TRBJ2-2	NA	NA	TGTGCCAGCAGCTACAGGTCGAACACCGGGGAGCTGTTTTTT	CASSYRSNTGELFF
TRBV20-1	TRBJ2-1	many	TRBD2	TGCAGTGCCTCGGGTAGCGGGACCTACAATGAGCAGTTCTTC	CSASGSGTYNEQFF
TRBV27	TRBJ2-7	NA	NA	TGTGCCAGCAGTGTCCGGGACTCCTCTTACGAGCAGTACTTC	CASSVRDSSYEQYF
TRBV2	TRBJ1-2	NA	TRBD1	TGTGCCAGCAGGATCGACAGGGGAGGGTATGGCTACACCTTC	CASRIDRGGYGYTF
TRBV5-1	TRBJ2-2	NA	NA	TGTGCCAGCAGCGATTCCGGGTTCGCCGGGGAGCTGTTTTTT	CASSDSGFAGELFF
TRBV3-1	TRBJ2-5	many	TRBD2	TGTGCCAGCAGCCCCGTTGGGGGAACTAGCGGCCAAGAGACCCAGTACTTC	CASSPVGGTSGQETQYF
TRBV5-1	TRBJ2-3	many	TRBD1	TGCGCCAGCAGCAGGGGACAGTTTGCGTCAGATACGCAGTATTTT	CASSRGQFASDTQYF
TRBV6-2/TRBV6-3	TRBJ1-2	NA	NA	TGTGCCAGCAGTTTTGGGGGTTACGAACCTTATGGCTACACCTTC	CASSFGGYEPYGYTF
TRBV7-2	TRBJ2-2	many	NA	TGTGCCAGCAGCCGATGGACAGTGAACACCGGGGAGCTGTTTTTT	CASSRWTVNTGELFF
TRBV28	TRBJ2-7	NA	TRBD2	TGTGCCAGCAGTTACTATAGCGGGAGCCTGTACGAGCAGTACTTC	CASSYYSGSLYEQYF
TRBV7-9	TRBJ1-1	few	NA	TGTGCCAGCAGCAGACAGGACGGTGAAGCTTTCTTT	CASSRQDGEAFF
TRBV9	TRBJ2-5	NA	NA	TGTGCCAGCAGCGTAGACTTGCAAGAGACCCAGTACTTC	CASSVDLQETQYF
TRBV11-2	TRBJ2-1	few	NA	TGTGCCAGCAGCCGCTGCGCAGCGAATTACAATGAGCAGTTCTTC	CASSRCAANYNEQFF
TRBV2	TRBJ2-7	many	NA	TGTGCCAGCACTAGGCAGGCCTACGAGCAGTACTTC	CASTRQAYEQYF
TRBV6-5	TRBJ1-2	few	TRBD1	TGTGCCAGCAGTTCTCCTCGGGGACAGGGTAGATATGGCTACACCTTC	CASSSPRGQGRYGYTF
TRBV9	TRBJ2-1	few	TRBD2	TGTGCCAGCAGCGTAGTGGGACTAGCGACTAATGAGCAGTTCTTC	CASSVVGLATNEQFF
TRBV12-3/TRBV12-4	TRBJ1-4	few	NA	TGTGCCAGCAGCGTACAGACAACTAATGAAAAACTGTTTTTT	CASSVQTTNEKLFF
TRBV19	TRBJ1-4	NA	NA	TGTGCCAGTAGTCACCAACCGGGACAAAGAAATGAAAAACTGTTTTTT	CASSHQPGQRNEKLFF
TRBV6-6	TRBJ2-1	many	NA	TGTGCCAGCAGTTACGACTCCACTAGCTCCTACAATGAGCAGTTCTTC	CASSYDSTSSYNEQFF
TRBV11-2	TRBJ2-1	many	TRBD2	TGTGCCAGCAGCTTAGGCTTGACTAGCGGGGATTACAATGAGCAGTTCTTC	CASSLGLTSGDYNEQFF
TRBV12-3/TRBV12-4	TRBJ1-6	few	NA	TGTGCCAGCAGTTTGACGGTTCGTGGGTCCCTCCACTTT	CASSLTVRGSLHF
TRBV6-1	TRBJ1-6	NA	NA	TGTGCCAGCAGTGATGGACCCAGGGGCCACTTT	CASSDGPRGHF
TRBV19	TRBJ2-2	NA	NA	TGTGCCAGTAGTATAGCCGGGGTTGAGAACACCGGGGAGCTGTTTTTT	CASSIAGVENTGELFF
TRBV20-1	TRBJ2-3	few	TRBD1	TGCAGTGCTGGGGGGGACAGGGGCACAGATACGCAGTATTTT	CSAGGDRGTDTQYF
TRBV28	TRBJ1-2	NA	TRBD1	TGTGCCAGCAGTTTTGGGACAGATTCTAACTATGGCTACACCTTC	CASSFGTDSNYGYTF
TRBV5-6	TRBJ1-2	NA	NA	TGTGCCATCAGTGAGTCGCAGGGGACTTATGGCTACACCTTC	CAISESQGTYGYTF
TRBV20-1	TRBJ2-1	many	TRBD2	TGCAGTGCCTGGACTAGCCCGGAGCAGTTCTTC	CSAWTSPEQFF
TRBV12-3/TRBV12-4	TRBJ2-4	NA	NA	TGTGCCAGCACCCCGCGGGGTCGGGGAAACATTCAGTACTTC	CASTPRGRGNIQYF
TRBV11-2	TRBJ2-1	few	NA	TGTGCCAGCAGCTTACGTGCGGGCTGGTACAATGAGCAGTTCTTC	CASSLRAGWYNEQFF
TRBV5-1	TRBJ1-2	NA	NA	TGCGCCAGCAGCTGGGACGGCTATGGCTACACCTTC	CASSWDGYGYTF
TRBV30	TRBJ1-5	few	TRBD1	TGTGCCTGGAGTTCAACGACAGGGGGCCAGCCCCAGCATTTT	CAWSSTTGGQPQHF
TRBV10-2	TRBJ2-3	few	TRBD2	TGCGCCAGCAGGCGGACTAGCGGGACAGATACGCAGTATTTT	CASRRTSGTDTQYF
TRBV12-3/TRBV12-4	TRBJ2-2	few	TRBD1	TGTGCCAGCAACCGACAGGGGGCCGGGGAGCTGTTTTTT	CASNRQGAGELFF